Presented here are 19 T cell receptor beta chains from one specimen sequenced in a study of identical twins (TCRdb year 2016). The method was 5' RACE. The reads were generated on an Illumina HiSeq 2000. TCRdb trimmed public reads at Q25 via fastp, called clones via MiXCR and kept in-frame beta chains. Each entry merges the rows of one CDR3 protein and shows their most common DNA and genes. In all, the sample holds about 920,000 distinct CDR3 sequences, and around 12% of those were seen once. The top ten clonotypes cover about 1.6% of the sample. The sample also formed part of further work on yellow fever vaccine responses in identical twins.

The sample comprised PBMCs. These receptor sequences come from a woman aged 18-35 years in good health.

This clonotype was counted only a few times. This chain joins TRBV5-5 and TRBJ2-1, with 8 bases that match TRBD2. Germline V gives CDR1 SGHKS, CDR2 YYEKEE (reference sequence). CDR3 length equals 15 residues. Trimming removed 5 bases from V and 0 bases from J; junction bases left unmatched: 4. CDR3 bases: TGTGCCAGCAGTCAACTAGCGGTCTCCTACAATGAGCAGTTCTTC. Its translation: CASSQLAVSYNEQFF.

This clonotype was seen at least ten times. V and J are TRBV29-1 and TRBJ2-1, with 13 bases lining up with TRBD2. V trimming: 0 bases; J trimming: 4 bases; junction bases outside the gene matches: 3. The CDR3 totals 16 residues. Per the germline V gene, CDR1 is SQVTM and CDR2 is ANQGSEA. In DNA form, the CDR3 reads TGCAGCGTTGAAGATTCGGGACTAGCGGGATACAATGAGCAGTTCTTC. The encoded protein is CSVEDSGLAGYNEQFF.

Many counts were recorded for this clonotype. Written as DNA, the CDR3 is TGTGCCATCAGTCTAGCGGGCAACGAAGAGACCCAGTACTTC. Translating it yields CAISLAGNEETQYF. The chain is built from TRBV10-3 and TRBJ2-5; the match to TRBD2 covers 8 bases. The CDR3 covers 14 residues. Trimming cost V 5 bases and J 3 bases; bases outside gene matches: 5. The germline gives CDR1 ENHRY, CDR2 SYGVKD.

The rearrangement joins TRBV7-2 to TRBJ2-1; the match to TRBD2 covers 7 bases. This CDR3 contains 14 residues. CDR1 SGHTA and CDR2 FQGNSA come from the germline V gene. J lost 10 bases, V lost 3 bases, and 9 bases had no gene match. The DNA of the CDR3 is TGTGCCAGCAGCTTTGTGGGAGGGCCTGGAGAGCAGTTCTTC. It encodes CASSFVGGPGEQFF.

This clonotype appeared many times. This chain uses TRBV9 with TRBJ1-6; perhaps TRBD1 as D (5 bases). The V end lost 4 bases, the J end lost 7 bases, and 9 bases lay between the germline ends. This CDR3 has 13 amino acids. CDR1 is SGDLS, CDR2 YYNGEE, per germline. In DNA, the CDR3 is TGTGCCAGCAGCTGGGACTCCAATTCACCCCTCCACTTT. This gives the protein CASSWDSNSPLHF.

The chain is built from TRBV27 and TRBJ2-7; tentative D call: TRBD2 (6 bases). V was shortened by 5 bases and J by 4 bases, with 15 bases between the two germline ends. The CDR3 consists of 14 residues. The germline CDR1 and CDR2 sequences are MNHEY and SMNVEV (reference sequence). The CDR3 sequence: CASSPATRGYEQYF. The DNA of the CDR3 is TGTGCCAGCAGTCCCGCGACTAGAGGGTACGAGCAGTACTTC.

J is TRBJ2-5 and V is TRBV11-1, with 14 bases that match TRBD2. Trimming at V came to 5 bases and at J to 3 bases, leaving 8 bases not matched to a gene. The CDR3 is 17 amino acids. CDR1 and CDR2 from the germline V gene are SGHAT and FQDESV (reference sequence). The CDR3 is CASSPSQGLAGEETQYF. The CDR3 region has the DNA TGTGCCAGCAGCCCGTCGCAGGGACTAGCGGGAGAAGAGACCCAGTACTTC.

V is TRBV12-3 or TRBV12-4 and J is TRBJ2-5, with D tentatively TRBD2 (5 bases). Trimming pared 5 bases from V and 8 bases from J, leaving 12 bases between. This CDR3 is 12 amino acids long. The DNA for the CDR3 is TGTGCCAGCAGTGAAGATACTAGTACCCAGTACTTC. It codes for CASSEDTSTQYF.

This chain uses TRBV4-1 with TRBJ2-1; 10 bases map to TRBD2. CDR3 size: 15 residues. The V gene's germline CDR1 is MGHRA and CDR2 YSYEKL. The V segment lost 4 bases and the J segment 8 bases; nucleotides outside the gene matches: 8. CDR3 sequence: CASSLRSGGAYEQFF. CDR3 nucleotides: TGCGCCAGCAGCCTGCGGAGCGGGGGGGCGTATGAGCAGTTCTTC.

The genes are TRBV5-1 and TRBJ2-7, with 7 bases that match TRBD2. From germline, CDR1 is SGHRS and CDR2 YFSETQ. After removal of 4 bases from V and 0 bases from J, the junction contained 1 base not matched to a gene. The CDR3 contains 13 residues. The CDR3 sequence is CASSAGDSYEQYF. The CDR3 DNA follows: TGCGCCAGCAGCGCGGGAGACTCCTACGAGCAGTACTTC.

This clonotype is a singleton in its sample. V gene TRBV6-5 combines with J gene TRBJ2-7, with D perhaps TRBD2 (6 bases). This CDR3 region has 18 residues. The ends were cut back, 0 bases at V and 0 bases at J, with 18 bases in the middle. CDR1 and CDR2 (germline): MNHEY, SVGAGI. In DNA, the CDR3 is TGTGCCAGCAGTTACTCATCCCGTGGGGGAGGACTCTCCTACGAGCAGTACTTC. The encoded protein is CASSYSSRGGGLSYEQYF.

In this sample, this clonotype turned up a few times. This chain connects TRBV7-3 to TRBJ2-1; 8 nucleotides match TRBD2. The CDR3 contains 14 residues. The V segment lost 5 bases and the J segment 4 bases; nucleotides outside the gene matches: 4. Germline V gene lookup returns CDR1 SGHTA and CDR2 FQGTGA. CDR3 loop: CASSPVAGYNEQFF. The DNA for the CDR3 is TGTGCCAGCAGCCCGGTAGCGGGGTACAATGAGCAGTTCTTC.

This clonotype was counted a few times. The chain couples TRBV7-3 to TRBJ2-5; a possible D gene is TRBD2 (6 bases). CDR1 is SGHTA, CDR2 FQGTGA, per germline. V lost 0 bases and J lost 4, with 15 bases in between. The CDR3 sequence is 16 residues long. The CDR3 nucleotides are TGTGCCAGCAGCTTAACGCCCACGGGACTTTCAGAGACCCAGTACTTC. Translation: CASSLTPTGLSETQYF. Complete variable domain (other parts from reference TRBV7-3 and TRBJ2-5): GAGVSQTPSNKVTEKGKYVELRCDPISGHTALYWYRQSLGQGPEFLIYFQGTGAADDSGLPNDRFFAVRPEGSVSTLKIQRTERGDSAVYLCASSLTPTGLSETQYFGPGTRLLVL.

This clonotype came up a few times. The chain employs TRBV3-1 and TRBJ2-2; 9 bases map to TRBD1. This CDR3 comprises 17 residues. The germline gives CDR1 LGHDT, CDR2 YNNKEL (reference sequence). V was clipped by 6 bases and J by 5 bases; unmatched bases: 13. This chain's CDR3 is CASRYTGGEFGTGELFF. The DNA of the CDR3 is TGTGCCAGCAGATACACAGGGGGCGAGTTCGGGACCGGGGAGCTGTTTTTT.

The table lists this clonotype with a few counts. The V gene is TRBV27, the J gene TRBJ2-2, with D unclear. Germline CDR1 and CDR2: MNHEY and SMNVEV (reference sequence). Trimming removed 6 bases from V and 6 bases from J, with 8 bases in between. The CDR3 runs 12 residues. The CDR3 loop is CASRLLAGELFF. The CDR3 bases are TGTGCCAGCAGACTTTTAGCCGGGGAGCTGTTTTTT.

Only a few counts were recorded for this clonotype. The rearrangement joins TRBV15 to TRBJ1-4, with 9 nucleotides matching TRBD1. The CDR3 extends over 16 amino acids. The germline gives CDR1 LNHNV, CDR2 YYDKDF (reference sequence). V shed 5 bases and J 3 bases; nucleotides not matched to a gene: 7. The CDR3 nucleotides are TGTGCCACCAGCTCACCAAGGACAGGGGCTAATGAAAAACTGTTTTTT. Translated, it gives CATSSPRTGANEKLFF.

The chain uses TRBV5-1 and TRBJ2-2; D remains unclear. Germline loops: CDR1 SGHRS, CDR2 YFSETQ. This CDR3 spans 17 amino acids. The ends were cut back, 1 base at V and 1 base at J, with 14 bases in the middle. In nucleotides, the CDR3 is TGCGCCAGCAGCTTGAGGTCTGGGAAGCGGAACACCGGGGAGCTGTTTTTT. Its translation is CASSLRSGKRNTGELFF.

The gene calls are TRBV5-1 and TRBJ2-1, with 10 bases that match TRBD1. CDR1 and CDR2 (germline): SGHRS, YFSETQ. J was trimmed by 0 bases and V by 6 bases; bases with no gene match: 9. This CDR3 contains 17 residues. The CDR3 region is CASTPGQGLFSYNEQFF. The CDR3 region has the DNA TGCGCCAGCACTCCGGGACAGGGGTTATTCTCCTACAATGAGCAGTTCTTC.

Comment on this clonotype: A much larger clone differs by one base, so this may be a read error. The V call is TRBV3-1, the J call TRBJ1-1; D possibly corresponds to TRBD1 (5 bases). CDR3 length: 15 residues. CDR1 and CDR2 from the germline V gene are LGHDT and YNNKEL (reference sequence). Trimming took off 1 base at V and 1 base at J, with 10 bases between the two ends. The DNA for the CDR3 is TGTGCCAGCAGCCAAGCGGAGACAGCGAACACTGAAGCTTTCTTT. Encoded protein: CASSQAETANTEAFF.